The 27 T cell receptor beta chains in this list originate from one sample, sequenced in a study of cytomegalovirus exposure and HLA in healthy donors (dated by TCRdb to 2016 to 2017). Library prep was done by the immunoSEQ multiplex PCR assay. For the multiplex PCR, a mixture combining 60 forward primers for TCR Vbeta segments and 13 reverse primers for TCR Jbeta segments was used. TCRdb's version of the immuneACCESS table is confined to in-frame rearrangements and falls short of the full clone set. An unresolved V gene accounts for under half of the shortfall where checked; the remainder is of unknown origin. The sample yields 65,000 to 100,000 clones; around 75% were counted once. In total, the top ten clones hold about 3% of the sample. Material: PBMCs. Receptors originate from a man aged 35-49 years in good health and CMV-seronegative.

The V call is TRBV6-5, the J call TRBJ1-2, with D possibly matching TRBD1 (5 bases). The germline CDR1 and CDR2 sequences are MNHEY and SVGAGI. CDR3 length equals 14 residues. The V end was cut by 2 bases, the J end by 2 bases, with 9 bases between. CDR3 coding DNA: TGTGCCAGCAGTTACCACAGGACGAACTATGGCTACACCTTC. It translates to CASSYHRTNYGYTF.

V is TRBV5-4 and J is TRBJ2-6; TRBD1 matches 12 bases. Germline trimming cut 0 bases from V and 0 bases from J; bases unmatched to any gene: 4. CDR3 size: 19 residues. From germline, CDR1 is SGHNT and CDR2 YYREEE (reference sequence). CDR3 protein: CASSLGGTGGVSGANVLTF. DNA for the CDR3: TGTGCCAGCAGCTTGGGTGGGACAGGGGGCGTCTCTGGGGCCAACGTCCTGACTTTC.

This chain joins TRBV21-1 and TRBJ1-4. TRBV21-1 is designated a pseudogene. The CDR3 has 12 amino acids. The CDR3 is CATRGRREKLFF. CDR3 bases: TGTGCCACCAGAGGACGGAGGGAAAAACTGTTTTTT.

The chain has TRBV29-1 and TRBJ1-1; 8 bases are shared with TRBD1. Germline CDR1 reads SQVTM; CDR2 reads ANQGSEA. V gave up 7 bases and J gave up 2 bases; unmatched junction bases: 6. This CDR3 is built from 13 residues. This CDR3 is CSGGQATNTEAFF. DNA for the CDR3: TGCAGCGGGGGACAGGCAACCAACACTGAAGCTTTCTTT.

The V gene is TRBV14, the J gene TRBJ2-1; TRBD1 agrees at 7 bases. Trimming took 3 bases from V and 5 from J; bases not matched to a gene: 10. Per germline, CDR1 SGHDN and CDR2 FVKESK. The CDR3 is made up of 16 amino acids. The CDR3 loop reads CASSHGIQGNNNEQFF. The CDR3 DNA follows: TGTGCCAGCAGCCATGGTATACAGGGGAATAACAATGAGCAGTTCTTC.

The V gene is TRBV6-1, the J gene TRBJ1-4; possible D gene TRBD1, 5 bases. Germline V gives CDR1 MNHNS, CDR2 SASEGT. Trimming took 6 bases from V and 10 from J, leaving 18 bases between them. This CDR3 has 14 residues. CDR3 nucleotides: TGTGCCAGCAGGACTAGCGGGGGTACGGGAAAACTGTTTTTT. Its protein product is CASRTSGGTGKLFF.

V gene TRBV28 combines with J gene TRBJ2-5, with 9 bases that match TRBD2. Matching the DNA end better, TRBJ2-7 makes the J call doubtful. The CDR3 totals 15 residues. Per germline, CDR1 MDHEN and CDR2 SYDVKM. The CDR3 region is CASSFLRGGLHEQYF. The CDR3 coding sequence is TGTGCCAGCAGTTTCCTGCGGGGGGGACTCCACGAGCAGTACTTC.

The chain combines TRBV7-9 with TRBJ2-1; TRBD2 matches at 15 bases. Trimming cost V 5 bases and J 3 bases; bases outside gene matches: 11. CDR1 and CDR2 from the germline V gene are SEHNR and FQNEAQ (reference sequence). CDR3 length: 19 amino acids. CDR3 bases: TGTGCCAGCAGCCCTAACCTAGGGACTAGCGGGGGGCGCTACAATGAGCAGTTCTTC. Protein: CASSPNLGTSGGRYNEQFF. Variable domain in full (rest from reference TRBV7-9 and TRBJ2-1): DTGVSQNPRHKITKRGQNVTFRCDPISEHNRLYWYRQTLGQGPEFLTYFQNEAQLEKSRLLSDRFSAERPKGSFSTLEIQRTEQGDSAMYLCASSPNLGTSGGRYNEQFFGPGTRLTVL.

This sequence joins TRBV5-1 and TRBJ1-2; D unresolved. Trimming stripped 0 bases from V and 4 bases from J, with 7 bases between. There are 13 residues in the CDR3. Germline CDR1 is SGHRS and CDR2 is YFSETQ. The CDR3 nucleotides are TGCGCCAGCAGCTTGGGGGCGGGCTATGGCTACACCTTC. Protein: CASSLGAGYGYTF. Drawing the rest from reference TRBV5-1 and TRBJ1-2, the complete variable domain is KAGVTQTPRYLIKTRGQQVTLSCSPISGHRSVSWYQQTPGQGLQFLFEYFSETQRNKGNFPGRFSGRQFSNSRSEMNVSTLELGDSALYLCASSLGAGYGYTFGSGTRLTVV.

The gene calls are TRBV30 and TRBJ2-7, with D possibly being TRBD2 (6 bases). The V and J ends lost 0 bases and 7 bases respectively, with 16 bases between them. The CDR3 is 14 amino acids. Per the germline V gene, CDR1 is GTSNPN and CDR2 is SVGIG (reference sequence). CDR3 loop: CAWSVEGLAWEQYF. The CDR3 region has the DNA TGTGCCTGGAGTGTGGAGGGGTTGGCCTGGGAGCAGTACTTC.

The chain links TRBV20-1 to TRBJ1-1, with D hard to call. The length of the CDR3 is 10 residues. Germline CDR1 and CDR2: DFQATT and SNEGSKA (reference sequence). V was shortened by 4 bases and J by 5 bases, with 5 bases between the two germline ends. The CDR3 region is CSATTTEAFF. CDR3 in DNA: TGCAGTGCTACTACTACTGAAGCTTTCTTT.

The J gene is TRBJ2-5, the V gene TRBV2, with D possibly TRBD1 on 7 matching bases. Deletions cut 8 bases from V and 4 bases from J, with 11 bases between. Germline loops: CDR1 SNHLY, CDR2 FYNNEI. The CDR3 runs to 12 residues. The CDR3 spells CASVQGGETQYF. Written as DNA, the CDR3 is TGTGCCAGCGTGCAGGGGGGAGAGACCCAGTACTTC. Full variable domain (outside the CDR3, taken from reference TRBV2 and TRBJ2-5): EPEVTQTPSHQVTQMGQEVILRCVPISNHLYFYWYRQILGQKVEFLVSFYNNEISEKSEIFDDQFSVERPDGSNFTLKIRSTKLEDSAMYFCASVQGGETQYFGPGTRLLVL.

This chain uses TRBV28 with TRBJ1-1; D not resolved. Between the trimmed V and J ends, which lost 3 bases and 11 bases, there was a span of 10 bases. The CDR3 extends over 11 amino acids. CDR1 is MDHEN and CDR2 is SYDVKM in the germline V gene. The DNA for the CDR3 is TGTGCCAGCAGTTTCGGTGTGAGGGCTTTCTTT. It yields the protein CASSFGVRAFF.

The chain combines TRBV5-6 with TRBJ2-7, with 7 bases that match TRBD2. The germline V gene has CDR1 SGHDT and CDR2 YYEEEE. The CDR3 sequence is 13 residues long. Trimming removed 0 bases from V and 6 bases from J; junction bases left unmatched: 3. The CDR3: CASSLGREAEQYF. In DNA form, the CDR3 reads TGTGCCAGCAGCTTGGGTCGGGAGGCCGAGCAGTACTTC.

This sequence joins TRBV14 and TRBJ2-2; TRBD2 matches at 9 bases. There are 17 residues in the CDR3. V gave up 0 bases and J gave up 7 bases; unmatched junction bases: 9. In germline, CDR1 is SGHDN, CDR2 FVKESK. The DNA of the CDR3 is TGTGCCAGCAGCCAAGAAGTCGCGGGGGGGCCCGTCGGGGAGCTGTTTTTT. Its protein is CASSQEVAGGPVGELFF. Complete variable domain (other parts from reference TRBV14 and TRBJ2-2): EAGVTQFPSHSVIEKGQTVTLRCDPISGHDNLYWYRRVMGKEIKFLLHFVKESKQDESGMPNNRFLAERTGGTYSTLKVQPAELEDSGVYFCASSQEVAGGPVGELFFGEGSRLTVL.

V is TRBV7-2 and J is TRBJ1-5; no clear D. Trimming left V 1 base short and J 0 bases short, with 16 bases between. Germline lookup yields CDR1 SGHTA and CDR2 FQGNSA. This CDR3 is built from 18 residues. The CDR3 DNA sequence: TGTGCCAGCAGCTTAGGGTGGAGGGAGGTTAATAGCAATCAGCCCCAGCATTTT. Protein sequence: CASSLGWREVNSNQPQHF.

CDR3 amino acids: CASSLDRYSYEQYF. Here the CDR3 DNA reads TGCGCCAGCAGCTTGGACAGGTATTCCTACGAGCAGTACTTC. The chain carries TRBV5-1 and TRBJ2-7; a possible D gene is TRBD1 (5 bases). Germline V lookup: CDR1 SGHRS, CDR2 YFSETQ. The V and J ends lost 0 bases and 1 base respectively, with 8 bases between them. CDR3 length equals 14 residues.

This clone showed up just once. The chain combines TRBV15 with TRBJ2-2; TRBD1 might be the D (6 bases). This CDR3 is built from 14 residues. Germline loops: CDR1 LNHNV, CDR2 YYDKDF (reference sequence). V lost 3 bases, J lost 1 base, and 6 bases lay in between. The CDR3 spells CATSRDRNTGELFF. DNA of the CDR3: TGTGCCACCAGCAGGGACAGGAACACCGGGGAGCTGTTTTTT.

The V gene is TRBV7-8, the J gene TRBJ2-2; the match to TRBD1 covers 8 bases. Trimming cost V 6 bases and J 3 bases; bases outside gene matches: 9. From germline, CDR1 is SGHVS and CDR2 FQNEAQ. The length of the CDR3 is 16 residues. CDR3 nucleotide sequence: TGTGCCAGCAGTCCCCGGACAGGGCCGGACACCGGGGAGCTGTTTTTT. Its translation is CASSPRTGPDTGELFF.

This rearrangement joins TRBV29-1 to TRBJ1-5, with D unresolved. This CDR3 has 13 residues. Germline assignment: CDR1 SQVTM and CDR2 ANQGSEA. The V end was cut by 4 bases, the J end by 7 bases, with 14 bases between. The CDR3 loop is CSVAGIGEQPQHF. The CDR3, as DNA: TGCAGCGTTGCCGGGATCGGGGAGCAGCCCCAGCATTTT. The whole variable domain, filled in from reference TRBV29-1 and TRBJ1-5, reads SAVISQKPSRDICQRGTSLTIQCQVDSQVTMMFWYRQQPGQSLTLIATANQGSEATYESGFVIDKFPISRPNLTFSTLTVSNMSPEDSSIYLCSVAGIGEQPQHFGDGTRLSIL.

Here the CDR3 reads CASSYLGQAGSQPQHF. Here the CDR3 DNA reads TGTGCCAGCAGTTATTTGGGACAGGCCGGGAGTCAGCCCCAGCATTTT. The rearrangement joins TRBV6-6 to TRBJ1-5, with 8 bases identical to TRBD1. The CDR3 is 16 amino acids. Trimming removed 3 bases from V and 6 bases from J; junction bases left unmatched: 10. Germline V lookup: CDR1 MNHNY, CDR2 SVGAGI (reference sequence).

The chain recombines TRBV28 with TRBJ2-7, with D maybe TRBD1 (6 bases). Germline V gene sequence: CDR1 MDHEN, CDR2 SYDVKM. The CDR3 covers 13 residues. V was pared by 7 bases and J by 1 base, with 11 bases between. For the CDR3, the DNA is TGTGCCAGCACCATGACAGGTTCCTACGAGCAGTACTTC. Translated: CASTMTGSYEQYF.

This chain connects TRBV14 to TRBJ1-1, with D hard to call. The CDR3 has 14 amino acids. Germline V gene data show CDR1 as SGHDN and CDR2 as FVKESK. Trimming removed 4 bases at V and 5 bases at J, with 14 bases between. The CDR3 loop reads CASSPNLGGTEAFF. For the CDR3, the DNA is TGTGCCAGCAGCCCTAACCTGGGCGGGACTGAAGCTTTCTTT.

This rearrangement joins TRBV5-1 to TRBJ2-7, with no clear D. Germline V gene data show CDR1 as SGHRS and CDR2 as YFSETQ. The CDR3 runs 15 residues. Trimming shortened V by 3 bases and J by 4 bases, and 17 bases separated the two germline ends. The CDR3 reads CASSSLGRPTYEQYF. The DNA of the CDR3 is TGCGCCAGCAGCTCCCTGGGCAGGCCAACATACGAGCAGTACTTC.

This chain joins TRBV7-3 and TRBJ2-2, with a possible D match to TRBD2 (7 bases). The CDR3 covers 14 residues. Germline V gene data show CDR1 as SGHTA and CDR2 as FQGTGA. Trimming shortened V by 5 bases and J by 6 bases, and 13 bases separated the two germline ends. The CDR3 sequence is CASSRRGGSGELFF. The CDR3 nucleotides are TGTGCCAGCAGCAGAAGGGGGGGATCCGGGGAGCTGTTTTTT. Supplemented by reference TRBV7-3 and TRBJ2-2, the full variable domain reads GAGVSQTPSNKVTEKGKYVELRCDPISGHTALYWYRQSLGQGPEFLIYFQGTGAADDSGLPNDRFFAVRPEGSVSTLKIQRTERGDSAVYLCASSRRGGSGELFFGEGSRLTVL.

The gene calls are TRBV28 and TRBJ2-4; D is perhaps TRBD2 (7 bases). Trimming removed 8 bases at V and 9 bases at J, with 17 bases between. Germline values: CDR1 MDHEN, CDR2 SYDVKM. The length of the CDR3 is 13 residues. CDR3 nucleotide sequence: TGTGCCAGCGATAGGGGGGGCCAGAGCATTCAGTACTTC. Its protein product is CASDRGGQSIQYF.

The CDR3 spells CASSPQETQYF. The CDR3 DNA reads as TGTGCCAGCAGTCCGCAAGAGACCCAGTACTTC. The V gene is TRBV2, the J gene TRBJ2-5; D ambiguous. The germline CDR1 and CDR2 sequences are SNHLY and FYNNEI. V lost 5 bases and J lost 2, with 3 bases in between. This CDR3 has 11 amino acids.